The 24 T cell receptor beta chains given below trace back to one sample, sequenced in a study of OX40 agonist ivuxolimab in advanced cancers. Sequencing was performed with immunoSEQ multiplex PCR; in TCRdb, only in-frame clones are kept and a portion is missing. This table has around 76,000 clones, around 83% appearing once. The material sequenced was CD4+ or CD8+ T cells sorted from blood, taken in a trial of the OX40 agonist ivuxolimab. The receptor set was obtained from an adult with an advanced solid tumor such as melanoma, head and neck, liver or kidney cancer.

The J gene is TRBJ2-5, the V gene TRBV25-1; D uncertain. Germline V gives CDR1 MGHDK, CDR2 SYGVNS. CDR3 length equals 14 residues. V lost 3 bases to trimming and J lost 5 bases, with 13 bases between them. CDR3: CASSDLGSLETQYF. The CDR3, as DNA: TGTGCCAGCAGTGATCTGGGGTCGTTGGAGACCCAGTACTTC.

In this sample, this clone turned up once. The rearrangement uses TRBV7-6 and TRBJ1-4; unclear D gene. The CDR3 sequence is 14 residues long. The germline V gene encodes CDR1 SGHVS and CDR2 FNYEAQ. V was clipped by 5 bases and J by 7 bases, with 14 bases between them. CDR3 nucleotide sequence: TGTGCCAGCAGCCCCAAGGTCCACAGTGAAAAACTGTTTTTT. It is translated as CASSPKVHSEKLFF.

This clone came up a few times. This chain joins TRBV4-1 and TRBJ1-1, with a weak D call TRBD1 (5 bases). V was shortened by 4 bases and J by 4 bases, with 13 bases between the two germline ends. Germline CDR1 is MGHRA and CDR2 is YSYEKL. CDR3 size: 14 residues. Written as DNA, the CDR3 is TGCGCCAGCAGCCTCGGGGCGCCGGGCACTGAAGCTTTCTTT. Encoded protein: CASSLGAPGTEAFF.

CDR3 region: CASSRQLAYEQYF. CDR3 coding DNA: TGTGCCAGCAGCCGACAGCTAGCCTACGAGCAGTACTTC. This chain connects TRBV6-5 to TRBJ2-5; a weak D match, TRBD1 (5 bases). TRBJ2-7 explains the end of the DNA better; the J call may be wrong. In germline, CDR1 is MNHEY, CDR2 SVGAGI. This CDR3 is 13 amino acids long.

J is TRBJ2-5 and V is TRBV15; 12 nucleotides match TRBD2. The DNA matches TRBJ2-7 better at its end, which makes the J call doubtful. Germline V gene sequence: CDR1 LNHNV, CDR2 YYDKDF (reference sequence). CDR3 length: 16 amino acids. The CDR3 reads CATSRGASGRALEQYF. The CDR3 DNA is TGTGCCACCAGCAGAGGAGCTAGCGGGAGGGCTCTCGAGCAGTACTTC.

This sequence joins TRBV18 and TRBJ2-1; no firm D call. Germline CDR1 and CDR2: KGHSH and LQKENI. The CDR3 runs to 12 residues. V shed 3 bases and J shed 8 bases, with 8 bases lying between them. DNA for the CDR3: TGTGCCAGCTCACCGTTGGGTGATGAGCAGTTCTTC. The encoded protein is CASSPLGDEQFF.

The V gene is TRBV7-2, the J gene TRBJ2-1, with 9 bases fitting TRBD2. CDR1 and CDR2 from the germline V gene are SGHTA and FQGNSA. This CDR3 has 15 residues. Trimming took 5 bases from V and 5 from J; bases not matched to a gene: 7. The CDR3 DNA follows: TGTGCCAGCAGCCTGACGGGACTAGCCCACAATGAGCAGTTCTTC. This codes for CASSLTGLAHNEQFF.

The rearrangement links TRBV30 to TRBJ2-7; 9 bases are a match to TRBD1. Germline CDR1 GTSNPN, CDR2 SVGIG (reference sequence). Germline trimming cut 2 bases from V and 6 bases from J; bases unmatched to any gene: 8. This CDR3 has 14 residues. In DNA, the CDR3 is TGTGCCTGGAGTATACAGGGGGCGCGTCCCGAGCAGTACTTC. Translating it yields CAWSIQGARPEQYF.

The DNA of the CDR3 is TGTGCCAGCAGTGAAAGGGGCGGGGGGACTTACAATGAGCAGTTCTTC. This translates into CASSERGGGTYNEQFF. V usage is TRBV6-1 and J usage is TRBJ2-1; 8 bases are shared with TRBD2. The V and J ends lost 2 bases and 4 bases, in that order; junction bases with no gene match: 7. The CDR3 is 16 amino acids. Germline CDR1 is MNHNS and CDR2 is SASEGT.

This clone was observed a handful of times. Written as DNA, the CDR3 is TGTGCCAGCAGCTTAACGGGACAGCACTACGAGCAGTACTTC. Its translation: CASSLTGQHYEQYF. This rearrangement joins TRBV13 to TRBJ2-7, with 7 bases aligning to TRBD1. The V gene end was trimmed by 2 bases and the J gene end by 3 bases; junction bases not matched to a gene: 4. Germline loops: CDR1 PRHDT, CDR2 FYEKMQ (reference sequence). The CDR3 runs to 14 residues.

The chain couples TRBV2 to TRBJ1-1; a possible D gene is TRBD1 (6 bases). This CDR3 is built from 13 residues. V lost 6 bases and J lost 1, with 9 bases in between. The germline V gene encodes CDR1 SNHLY and CDR2 FYNNEI. CDR3 in DNA: TGTGCCAGCAGGGTCAGGGGGAACACTGAAGCTTTCTTT. As protein: CASRVRGNTEAFF.

This sequence joins TRBV11-3 and TRBJ2-1; D not certain. Germline V gene lookup returns CDR1 SGHNT and CDR2 YENEEA. This CDR3 contains 15 residues. V was shortened by 4 bases and J by 7 bases, with 17 bases between the two germline ends. The CDR3 nucleotides read TGTGCCAGCAGCTCCCACTCGCAATTCGGGAATGAGCAGTTCTTC. This translates into CASSSHSQFGNEQFF.

This clone showed up just a few times. V gene TRBV6-6 combines with J gene TRBJ1-4; D may be TRBD1 (5 bases). This CDR3 is built from 16 residues. The V gene lost 4 bases and the J gene lost 4 bases, with 16 bases spanning the gap. Looked up from germline, CDR1 is MNHNY and CDR2 is SVGAGI (reference sequence). The CDR3 nucleotides read TGTGCCAGCAGTTTCCCCCGGGACCCGGGTAATGAAAAACTGTTTTTT. Its translation is CASSFPRDPGNEKLFF.

The J gene is TRBJ2-1, the V gene TRBV5-4, with D tentatively TRBD1 (6 bases). Germline lookup yields CDR1 SGHNT and CDR2 YYREEE (reference sequence). The CDR3 has 14 amino acids. V lost 4 bases to trimming and J lost 7 bases, with 15 bases between them. The CDR3, as DNA: TGTGCCAGCAGCCCCTCGGACAGTAGAAATGAGCAGTTCTTC. It codes for CASSPSDSRNEQFF.

The rearrangement links TRBV19 to TRBJ1-1; D might be TRBD1 (6 bases). This CDR3 is 12 amino acids long. Germline CDR1 and CDR2: LNHDA and SQIVND (reference sequence). The CDR3: CPTRTDNTEAFF. The CDR3 DNA reads TGTCCTACGAGGACAGATAACACTGAAGCTTTCTTT.

The chain is built from TRBV29-1 and TRBJ2-7, with D perhaps matching TRBD1 or TRBD2 (5 bases each). Germline values: CDR1 SQVTM, CDR2 ANQGSEA. The CDR3 spans 13 residues. Between the trimmed V and J ends, which lost 1 base and 7 bases, there was a span of 14 bases. The CDR3 region has the DNA TGCAGCGTTGAAGGGGTCAGGGACCGGGAGCAGTACTTC. It is translated as CSVEGVRDREQYF.

The gene calls are TRBV2 and TRBJ1-2, with 8 bases matching TRBD1. The germline CDR1 and CDR2 sequences are SNHLY and FYNNEI. CDR3 size: 14 residues. After removal of 6 bases from V and 7 bases from J, the junction contained 10 bases not matched to a gene. The DNA for the CDR3 is TGTGCCAGCAGCCCTGCAGGGGGCCCTTTTGGCTACACCTTC. Protein: CASSPAGGPFGYTF.

This clone has a single count. The chain joins TRBV28 to TRBJ1-1; no firm D call. The CDR3 spans 13 residues. Deletions cut 3 bases from V and 11 bases from J, with 16 bases between. Germline loops: CDR1 MDHEN, CDR2 SYDVKM. CDR3 in amino acids: CASSLWAPPGAFF. The DNA for the CDR3 is TGTGCCAGCAGTTTGTGGGCCCCCCCTGGGGCTTTCTTT.

The CDR3 loop is CASSTYYEQYF. The DNA for the CDR3 is TGTGCCAGCAGCACCTACTACGAGCAGTACTTC. The V call is TRBV28, the J call TRBJ2-7; the D is unclear. CDR1 and CDR2 (germline): MDHEN, SYDVKM. The V end was cut by 6 bases, the J end by 3 bases, with 6 bases between. The CDR3 is made up of 11 amino acids.

The chain has TRBV18 and TRBJ1-3, with D unclear. CDR3 length equals 17 residues. With 8 bases removed from V and 0 bases from J, the gap between germline ends came to 20 bases. Germline V CDR1 and CDR2: KGHSH, LQKENI. For the CDR3, the DNA is TGTGCCAGCCAAACCACAGTATCGATTTACTCTGGAAACACCATATATTTT. Protein: CASQTTVSIYSGNTIYF.

The chain has TRBV5-4 and TRBJ2-3; unclear D gene. With 0 bases removed from V and 3 bases from J, the gap between germline ends came to 2 bases. From germline, CDR1 is SGHNT and CDR2 YYREEE (reference sequence). The CDR3 runs to 12 residues. CDR3 bases: TGTGCCAGCAGCTTGGAAACAGATACGCAGTATTTT. This translates into CASSLETDTQYF.

This clone was found once. This chain connects TRBV7-3 to TRBJ2-7, with TRBD1 as a possible D gene (5 bases). V shed 5 bases and J shed 3 bases, with 14 bases lying between them. Per the germline V gene, CDR1 is SGHTA and CDR2 is FQGTGA. The length of the CDR3 is 14 residues. The CDR3 region has the DNA TGTGCCAGCAGCCCCCTAGGGGATCACTACGAGCAGTACTTC. As protein: CASSPLGDHYEQYF. Full variable domain (missing parts from reference TRBV7-3 and TRBJ2-7): GAGVSQTPSNKVTEKGKYVELRCDPISGHTALYWYRQSLGQGPEFLIYFQGTGAADDSGLPNDRFFAVRPEGSVSTLKIQRTERGDSAVYLCASSPLGDHYEQYFGPGTRLTVT.

This clone was observed a single time. V is TRBV4-2 and J is TRBJ2-7; 11 bases agree with TRBD2. The J segment lost 4 bases and the V segment lost 4 bases, leaving 21 bases of the junction unmatched. The length of the CDR3 is 20 residues. Germline V CDR1 and CDR2: LGHNA, YNFKEQ. CDR3 nucleotide sequence: TGTGCCAGCAGCCCTTACTCTCCGGGACTAGCGGAACGAGGGGGTTACGAGCAGTACTTC. This gives the protein CASSPYSPGLAERGGYEQYF.

This clone came up once. The V call is TRBV7-3, the J call TRBJ1-6, with D uncertain. Trimming left V 5 bases short and J 9 bases short, with 14 bases between. Germline CDR1 reads SGHTA; CDR2 reads FQGTGA. The CDR3 loop spans 14 amino acids. CDR3 DNA: TGTGCCAGCAGCATGGAAGGTCGGGGTTCACCCCTCCACTTT. Translated, it gives CASSMEGRGSPLHF.